This T cell receptor beta chain emerged from a study of PD-1 blockade in mismatch repair-deficient tumors. Study-wide results and caveats: Rapid post-treatment expansion, then contraction, generally preceding radiologic response, marked tumor-resident clones.

As to this clone: Its antigen is unidentified.

PCR or immunohistochemistry showed mismatch repair deficiency in every enrolled patient. Assay used: immunoSEQ multiplex PCR; TCRdb lists only in-frame clones, some missing. The table shows 100,000 or so clones, with under 90% occurring only once. CDR1 is LNHNV, CDR2 YYDKDF, per germline (reference sequence). With V trimmed by 3 bases and J by 2 bases, 2 bases remained unmatched. This CDR3 comprises 14 residues. Sequencing used peripheral blood, obtained approximately 35 weeks after starting pembrolizumab. The origin of this receptor is an adult with mismatch repair-deficient cancer. This chain links TRBV15 with TRBJ2-3, with TRBD1 matching 7 bases. CDR3 region: CATSSRGLTDTQYF. CDR3 DNA sequence: TGTGCCACCAGCAGTAGGGGGCTCACAGATACGCAGTATTTT.